This T cell receptor (beta chain) was documented in a study of shared clonotypes between healthy human individuals. Across the whole study: Each donor had three CD4 naive, three CD4 memory, two CD8 naive and one CD8 memory plate. Whole-study findings and limits: It was observed that 5% to 6% of naive CD4 clonotypes were shared across a handful of donors.

CDR1 and CDR2 from the germline V gene are SGDLS and YYNGEE. The CDR3 consists of 16 residues. The V end lost 0 bases, the J end lost 3 bases, and 12 bases lay between the germline ends. Negatively enriched CD4+ T cells were divided by CD45RA into naive and memory. A few counts support this clone. The antigen is undetermined. In the original processing: Filtering was not the same, since immunoSEQ gave junction-only sequences without quality scores. The table came from immunoSEQ multiplex PCR; TCRdb's copy has only in-frame clones and leaves some out. V and J calls and clone size come straight from that table; D and trimming were deduced from the DNA. The table includes about 2.4 million clones, approximately 93% detected once.

The TCR originated in a man between 18 and 29 years old in good health. Some clones in this sample may be carry-over from other donors' samples. This chain connects TRBV9 to TRBJ2-2; unclear D gene. Sequenced: naive CD4+ T cells from PBMCs. The subset is: CD45RA+ positively selected. Here the CDR3 reads CASSVAWSLDTGELFF. Written as DNA, the CDR3 is TGTGCCAGCAGCGTAGCATGGAGCCTTGACACCGGGGAGCTGTTTTTT.